This T cell receptor (beta chain) was captured in a study of shared clonotypes between healthy human individuals. Each sample came from a Caucasian adult donor living in Nashville, Tennessee. Generated by immunoSEQ multiplex PCR, the TCRdb table keeps only in-frame clones and is missing some. The repertoire has about 1.1 million clones, about four fifths of them found once; the top ten carry under 0.6%. The CDR3 contains 15 residues. CDR1 LNHNV and CDR2 YYDKDF come from the germline V gene (reference sequence). Germline trimming cut 2 bases from V and 5 bases from J; bases unmatched to any gene: 6. This clone showed up just a few times.

The chain carries TRBV15 and TRBJ2-5, with TRBD2 identical over 9 bases. The material sequenced was memory CD4+ T cells from PBMCs. Subset of the sample: CD45RA-negative fraction. The clonotype originates from a man aged 18 to 29 in good health. Some clones in this sample may be carry-over from other donors' samples. CDR3 amino acids: CATSRPGLAGETQYF. The CDR3, as DNA: TGTGCCACCAGCAGACCGGGACTAGCCGGGGAGACCCAGTACTTC.